This entry lists 25 T cell receptor beta chains sequenced from one sample in a study of T-cell memory formation after mild COVID-19. TCRdb used MiXCR to reprocess the 5' RACE reads, holding one entry per CDR3 protein. The sample has around 310,000 distinct CDR3 sequences, around 15% seen once. Sequencing was carried out using PBMCs or a T cell subset sorted from them (not recorded which). These TCRs come from a young man who had mild COVID-19 (a few samples of this study predate the infection). Cell type and time point are not known.

The chain couples TRBV18 to TRBJ1-3; 10 bases match TRBD1. Germline V gives CDR1 KGHSH, CDR2 LQKENI. The CDR3 extends over 19 amino acids. Unmatched junction bases numbered 11, after V lost 3 bases and J lost 0 bases. CDR3 sequence reads: CASSPTGTGEPSSGNTIYF. CDR3 bases: TGTGCCAGCTCACCGACCGGGACAGGGGAACCCTCCTCTGGAAACACCATATATTTT.

V usage is TRBV7-9 and J usage is TRBJ1-1; no reliable D call. This CDR3 is 15 amino acids long. V was clipped by 5 bases and J by 0 bases, with 13 bases between them. Germline lookup yields CDR1 SEHNR and CDR2 FQNEAQ (reference sequence). DNA of the CDR3: TGTGCCAGCAGCCCCTCTATGAGGCTGAACACTGAAGCTTTCTTT. It translates to CASSPSMRLNTEAFF. The whole variable domain, filled in from reference TRBV7-9 and TRBJ1-1, reads DTGVSQNPRHKITKRGQNVTFRCDPISEHNRLYWYRQTLGQGPEFLTYFQNEAQLEKSRLLSDRFSAERPKGSFSTLEIQRTEQGDSAMYLCASSPSMRLNTEAFFGQGTRLTVV.

The chain employs TRBV5-1 and TRBJ2-1, with D possibly matching TRBD2 (5 bases). Trimming pared 2 bases from V and 2 bases from J, leaving 11 bases between. Germline V CDR1 and CDR2: SGHRS, YFSETQ. The length of the CDR3 is 15 residues. The CDR3 loop is CASSFIGVPYNEQFF. The CDR3 bases are TGCGCCAGCAGCTTTATCGGGGTCCCCTACAATGAGCAGTTCTTC.

This clonotype was picked up many times. This chain links TRBV7-2 with TRBJ1-3, with D unclear. The germline V gene encodes CDR1 SGHTA and CDR2 FQGNSA. Trimming took off 3 bases at V and 0 bases at J, with 3 bases between the two ends. The CDR3 runs 13 residues. Written as DNA, the CDR3 is TGTGCCAGCAGCTTTAACTCTGGAAACACCATATATTTT. Translation gives CASSFNSGNTIYF.

This clonotype was seen only once. V is TRBV7-2 and J is TRBJ2-7; D perhaps matches TRBD1 (6 bases). V shed 1 base and J shed 2 bases, with 9 bases lying between them. The germline V gene encodes CDR1 SGHTA and CDR2 FQGNSA. The CDR3 has 14 residues. CDR3 nucleotide sequence: TGTGCCAGCAGCTTAGATCCAGGGGCCTACGAGCAGTACTTC. It translates to CASSLDPGAYEQYF.

This chain connects TRBV15 to TRBJ2-7, with D possibly TRBD1 on 5 matching bases. CDR1 is LNHNV and CDR2 is YYDKDF in the germline V gene (reference sequence). This CDR3 has 12 amino acids. V lost 5 bases and J lost 6, with 11 bases in between. Written as DNA, the CDR3 is TGTGCCACCAGCCTAGACAGAGCCGAGCAGTACTTC. Translating gives CATSLDRAEQYF.

The DNA for the CDR3 is TGTGCCAGCAGTTATGTCGGGGACGGTGAGTGGCAGCCCCAGCATTTT. Residues: CASSYVGDGEWQPQHF. The chain employs TRBV6-2 or TRBV6-3 and TRBJ1-5, with D maybe TRBD1 (5 bases). CDR1 MNHEY and CDR2 SVGEGT come from the germline V gene. This CDR3 comprises 16 residues. Deletions cut 3 bases from V and 7 bases from J, with 19 bases between.

V and J are TRBV6-6 and TRBJ1-1; D is perhaps TRBD1 (5 bases). CDR1 is MNHNY, CDR2 SVGAGI, per germline (reference sequence). The CDR3 extends over 13 amino acids. Trimming cost V 2 bases and J 10 bases, with 14 bases left between them. In DNA form, the CDR3 reads TGTGCCAGCAGTTACCCGACCGGGAGGGGAGCTTTCTTT. Amino acid sequence: CASSYPTGRGAFF.

V gene TRBV12-3 or TRBV12-4 combines with J gene TRBJ1-2, with D perhaps TRBD1 (6 bases). Trimming pared 4 bases from V and 6 bases from J, leaving 12 bases between. CDR3 length equals 13 residues. CDR3 amino acids: CASSSPGVDGYTF. The CDR3 nucleotides are TGTGCCAGCAGTTCCCCAGGGGTGGATGGCTACACCTTC.

The rearrangement links TRBV7-2 to TRBJ2-1; D possibly corresponds to TRBD2 (5 bases). The V end lost 4 bases, the J end lost 3 bases, and 10 bases lay between the germline ends. The CDR3 covers 14 residues. CDR1 is SGHTA and CDR2 is FQGNSA in the germline V gene. The CDR3 sequence is CASSSRRDYNEQFF. DNA for the CDR3: TGTGCCAGCAGCTCTCGCCGGGACTACAATGAGCAGTTCTTC.

There are a few counts of this clonotype. The chain joins TRBV12-3 or TRBV12-4 to TRBJ1-6; D unresolved. The CDR3 contains 15 residues. V gave up 4 bases and J gave up 6 bases, with 13 bases separating them. The CDR3 nucleotides read TGTGCCAGCAGTTCACCGGCGGCAGCTAATTCACCCCTCCACTTT. This sequence encodes CASSSPAAANSPLHF.

This sequence joins TRBV11-3 and TRBJ2-3; 11 bases are shared with TRBD2. The CDR3 extends over 17 amino acids. Germline V gives CDR1 SGHNT, CDR2 YENEEA. Losses at the gene ends were 0 bases for V and 5 bases for J; bases not matched to a gene: 7. The CDR3 DNA reads as TGTGCCAGCAGCTTAGAGGGCTCTAGCGGGGGGCAAGATACGCAGTATTTT. This gives the protein CASSLEGSSGGQDTQYF.

This clonotype occurred a few times. This sequence joins TRBV6-5 and TRBJ1-5; 9 positions match TRBD1. The CDR3 covers 15 residues. With V trimmed by 10 bases and J by 4 bases, 11 bases remained unmatched. Per germline, CDR1 MNHEY and CDR2 SVGAGI. This chain's CDR3 is CATRQGGQANQPQHF. CDR3 in DNA: TGTGCCACCAGACAGGGGGGACAGGCAAATCAGCCCCAGCATTTT.

The V gene is TRBV10-3, the J gene TRBJ1-1, with D perhaps matching TRBD1 (6 bases). V was pared by 4 bases and J by 7 bases, with 19 bases between. The CDR3 is 15 residues long. Per the germline V gene, CDR1 is ENHRY and CDR2 is SYGVKD. DNA of the CDR3: TGTGCCATCAGTGTCTCCCTGACAGGAGGGGATGAAGCTTTCTTT. It encodes CAISVSLTGGDEAFF.

This clonotype was detected only a few times. The V gene is TRBV12-5, the J gene TRBJ2-5; 14 bases are shared with TRBD2. The germline V gene has CDR1 LGHNT and CDR2 FRNRAP. V shed 8 bases, J shed 14 bases, and the junction held 7 bases outside the gene matches. The CDR3 sequence is 12 residues long. This chain's CDR3 is CASQGLAGALYF. The CDR3 region has the DNA TGTGCTAGTCAGGGACTAGCGGGGGCCTTATACTTC. Full variable domain (missing parts from reference TRBV12-5 and TRBJ2-5): DARVTQTPRHKVTEMGQEVTMRCQPILGHNTVFWYRQTMMQGLELLAYFRNRAPLDDSGMPKDRFSAEMPDATLATLKIQPSEPRDSAVYFCASQGLAGALYFGPGTRLLVL.

The rearrangement joins TRBV6-6 to TRBJ2-3, with D perhaps TRBD1 or TRBD2 (5 bases each). V was shortened by 3 bases and J by 4 bases, with 11 bases between the two germline ends. CDR1 is MNHNY, CDR2 SVGAGI, per germline (reference sequence). This CDR3 spans 14 amino acids. Written as DNA, the CDR3 is TGTGCCAGCAGTTATCGGGGCGACGCAGATACGCAGTATTTT. Encoded protein: CASSYRGDADTQYF.

This clonotype was found a few times. The V gene is TRBV29-1, the J gene TRBJ1-4, with D perhaps matching TRBD1 (6 bases). Trimming removed 1 base from V and 6 bases from J, with 15 bases in between. The CDR3 runs 15 residues. Germline V lookup: CDR1 SQVTM, CDR2 ANQGSEA. This chain's CDR3 is CSVEGGPGAYEKLFF. CDR3 nucleotides: TGCAGCGTTGAAGGGGGCCCGGGGGCGTATGAAAAACTGTTTTTT. Full variable domain (missing parts from reference TRBV29-1 and TRBJ1-4): SAVISQKPSRDICQRGTSLTIQCQVDSQVTMMFWYRQQPGQSLTLIATANQGSEATYESGFVIDKFPISRPNLTFSTLTVSNMSPEDSSIYLCSVEGGPGAYEKLFFGSGTQLSVL.

The chain is built from TRBV3-1 and TRBJ1-3; D remains unclear. Germline loops: CDR1 LGHDT, CDR2 YNNKEL (reference sequence). The CDR3 runs 15 residues. Trimming pared 4 bases from V and 4 bases from J, leaving 14 bases between. The CDR3 DNA follows: TGTGCCAGCAGCCCGCAGGTCGATCCCGGAAACACCATATATTTT. Protein sequence: CASSPQVDPGNTIYF. The variable domain in full, completed from reference TRBV3-1 and TRBJ1-3, reads DTAVSQTPKYLVTQMGNDKSIKCEQNLGHDTMYWYKQDSKKFLKIMFSYNNKELIINETVPNRFSPKSPDKAHLNLHINSLELGDSAVYFCASSPQVDPGNTIYFGEGSWLTVV.

The V call is TRBV2, the J call TRBJ1-1; no clear D. Germline-derived CDR1 and CDR2 are SNHLY and FYNNEI. Trimming stripped 0 bases from V and 0 bases from J, with 8 bases between. The CDR3 totals 15 residues. CDR3 protein: CASSEALPLNTEAFF. CDR3 coding DNA: TGTGCCAGCAGTGAAGCGCTTCCCTTGAACACTGAAGCTTTCTTT. Variable domain in full (rest from reference TRBV2 and TRBJ1-1): EPEVTQTPSHQVTQMGQEVILRCVPISNHLYFYWYRQILGQKVEFLVSFYNNEISEKSEIFDDQFSVERPDGSNFTLKIRSTKLEDSAMYFCASSEALPLNTEAFFGQGTRLTVV.

This clonotype was observed a few times. The V and J genes are TRBV27 and TRBJ2-7, with 7 bases matching TRBD2. V lost 2 bases and J lost 2; bases outside the gene matches: 6. The CDR3 runs 15 residues. Germline CDR1 and CDR2: MNHEY and SMNVEV (reference sequence). The CDR3 protein is CASSLNARGAYEQYF. Written as DNA, the CDR3 is TGTGCCAGCAGTTTAAATGCCCGGGGGGCCTACGAGCAGTACTTC.

This clonotype occurred a few times. CDR3 sequence reads: CAILIRGKETQYF. The CDR3 DNA reads as TGTGCCATCCTTATTCGCGGAAAAGAGACCCAGTACTTC. This chain uses TRBV12-3 or TRBV12-4 with TRBJ2-5, with D unresolved. There are 13 residues in the CDR3. V was cut by 10 bases and J by 3 bases, with 15 bases left in between.

The sample holds a few counts of this clonotype. This chain connects TRBV7-9 to TRBJ1-1, with TRBD1 matching over 7 bases. Germline loops: CDR1 SEHNR, CDR2 FQNEAQ (reference sequence). This CDR3 comprises 16 residues. V lost 3 bases, J lost 4 bases, and 11 bases stayed unmatched. The CDR3 loop is CASSFRPGGRSTEAFF. In nucleotides, the CDR3 is TGTGCCAGCAGCTTTAGGCCAGGGGGACGATCCACTGAAGCTTTCTTT.

The genes are TRBV19 and TRBJ2-3; D is unresolved. Germline V gene lookup returns CDR1 LNHDA and CDR2 SQIVND (reference sequence). V lost 1 base to trimming and J lost 6 bases, with 14 bases between them. The CDR3 has 15 residues. For the CDR3, the DNA is TGTGCCAGTAGTATAGGAGATTCAGTTACGGATACGCAGTATTTT. It yields the protein CASSIGDSVTDTQYF.

The V and J genes are TRBV5-1 and TRBJ1-6; D perhaps matches TRBD1 (6 bases). CDR3 length: 14 residues. Trimming stripped 4 bases from V and 6 bases from J, with 11 bases between. In germline, CDR1 is SGHRS, CDR2 YFSETQ. The CDR3 here is CASSGRGGNSPLHF. CDR3 nucleotide sequence: TGCGCCAGCAGCGGCAGGGGTGGTAATTCACCCCTCCACTTT.

The CDR3 nucleotides are TGCAGCGTTGTCACAGTTAACACTGAAGCTTTCTTT. This translates into CSVVTVNTEAFF. The chain couples TRBV29-1 to TRBJ1-1; D is unclear. The CDR3 sequence is 12 residues long. The V and J ends lost 4 bases and 2 bases respectively, with 8 bases between them. Germline assignment: CDR1 SQVTM and CDR2 ANQGSEA.